A selection of T cell receptor beta chains follows, all from one sample in a study of beta chain features in type 1 diabetes. Repertoires were generated with immunoSEQ multiplex PCR, while TCRdb's copy carries only in-frame clones and drops some. The sample yields approximately 380,000 clones, approximately 15% seen once. The specimen was naive CD4+ T cells from blood. These receptors came from a woman aged 18 to 35 in good health. Both conserved end residues are part of each CDR3. A D gene is named only where the DNA matches it firmly. Some rows have no size entry. The others give once, few or many, or a class for an expanded clone.

J gene	D gene	V gene	clone size	CDR3 protein	CDR3 DNA
TRBJ1-1	-	TRBV7-3	few	CASSSTGEGTEAFF	TGTGCCAGCAGCTCCACGGGGGAGGGCACTGAAGCTTTCTTT
TRBJ2-1	TRBD2	TRBV29-1	-	CSSSGGGKYNEQFF	TGCAGCTCCAGCGGGGGGGGGAAATACAATGAGCAGTTCTTC
TRBJ1-5	-	TRBV4-2	few	CASSPGQNSNQPQHF	TGTGCCAGCAGCCCAGGACAGAATAGCAATCAGCCCCAGCATTTT
TRBJ2-2	TRBD2	TRBV6-6	few	CASSLTSGNTGELFF	TGTGCCAGCAGTTTAACTAGCGGAAACACCGGGGAGCTGTTTTTT
TRBJ2-5	-	TRBV20-1	-	CSAERGETQYF	TGCAGTGCCGAGAGGGGGGAGACCCAGTACTTC
TRBJ2-5	TRBD1	TRBV2	-	CASSFGQGRQETQYF	TGTGCCAGCAGTTTCGGACAGGGGCGCCAAGAGACCCAGTACTTC
TRBJ1-5	-	TRBV28	few	CASSLGGRVQHF	TGTGCCAGCAGTTTAGGCGGGAGAGTCCAGCATTTT
TRBJ2-3	TRBD2	TRBV5-1	few	CASSITSGRGIGDTQYF	TGCGCCAGCAGCATAACTAGCGGGAGGGGAATCGGAGATACGCAGTATTTT
TRBJ2-1	TRBD2	TRBV29-1	few	CSLTSGLGNEQFF	TGCAGCCTCACTAGCGGGTTGGGGAATGAGCAGTTCTTC
TRBJ1-5	TRBD1	TRBV11-2	few	CASSFDRAENQPQHF	TGTGCCAGCAGCTTTGACAGGGCAGAAAATCAGCCCCAGCATTTT
TRBJ2-7	-	TRBV6-5	-	CASSWDWKTYEQYF	TGTGCCAGCAGTTGGGACTGGAAGACCTACGAGCAGTACTTC
TRBJ2-7	-	TRBV6-5	few	CASRADGFSYEQYF	TGTGCCAGCAGAGCCGACGGGTTCTCCTACGAGCAGTACTTC
TRBJ1-4	TRBD1	TRBV29-1	-	CSVEGDRGRQDEKLFF	TGCAGCGTTGAGGGGGACAGGGGGAGGCAGGATGAAAAACTGTTTTTT